This entry concerns a single T cell receptor beta chain. Its antigen is not yet known. No much larger clone is present one base from it, and per-base qualities are unavailable. According to the study, the label for this sample's time point signals: about 28 days (+/-7) after the second vaccine dose. The sample's treatment or condition label, decoded: meningococcal conjugate vaccine given as trial control. Samples from vaccinated people were obtained from the UK trials COV001 and COV002, which included a single-blind randomized controlled phase 2/3 trial of AZD1222 (ChAdOx1 nCoV-19) in healthy adults. For TCRbeta chain sequencing, PBMC samples from trial participants were taken at day 0 and at day 28 after the second dose. The CDR3 runs 13 residues from the cysteine to the phenylalanine. Only the CDR3 DNA stays, 39 bases, in frame from base 1. Trimming costs V 8 bases and J 0 bases, and their ends lie 9 bases apart. CDR1 and CDR2, looked up from the germline V gene, are SNHLY and FYNNEI.

This specimen comes from a study of T cell responses to AZD1222 COVID-19 vaccine (dated by TCRdb to about 2021). Some background on the complete study: TCR sequencing was performed for roughly 250 trial participants, of whom approximately 200 were given two doses of AZD1222 and around 26 were given two doses of MenACWY control vaccine. Trial participants were enrolled by age into 18-55, 56-69 and 70-plus year subgroups, with about 150, 28 and 57 TCR-sequenced participants respectively. Paper-wide results and their limitations: Only a handful of AZD1222 recipients were SARS-CoV-2 seropositive at baseline, limiting conclusions about previously exposed vaccinees. After two AZD1222 doses, spike-specific TCR breadth and depth were significantly higher than at day 0 and than in MenACWY recipients. Because no day 14 peak-response samples were available, repertoires were characterized only after the peak T cell response. Participants were mostly white British and included more females than males, and it was suggested by the authors that clonal diversity may have been underestimated. CD4 TCRs associated with the vaccine covered the entire spike protein, and the dominant responses were in regions 160-218 and 743-854. In the small 56-69-year group, the increase in depth fell short of significance, most likely because of low power. Epitopes outside the regions mutated in the B.1.351 and B.1.1.7 variants were reportedly recognized by nearly half of the unique spike-specific TCRs.

The CDR3 regions of human TCRbeta chains were subjected to immunosequencing. In the paper's pipeline: TCRs in the repertoires were compared against a reference library of SARS-CoV-2-specific TCRs that had been generated with the MIRA antigen-specificity platform. Breadth was defined as the fraction of unique TCRs that were SARS-CoV-2-associated. Depth was defined as the fraction of total T cells that were SARS-CoV-2-associated. Using the MIRA data, every spike-specific TCR was mapped to the spike region that the TCR reacted to and assigned to either a CD4 or a CD8 class. Log10-transformed breadth and depth values were compared by one-way ANOVA with Sidak's multiple comparisons tests. This immuneACCESS table, as held by TCRdb, lists in-frame sequences with V and J called but not all clones. Of the missing ones, under half trace to an unresolved V gene in checked studies; the others have no known cause. V and J calls and clone size are those listed in that table; D and trimming were worked out from the DNA. A total of about 140,000 clones appear in this sample, around 90% of them only once. Clones ranked in the top ten supply 7.5% of the sample.

The source is an adult who received the MenACWY meningococcal vaccine as a control. Source: peripheral blood, taken 28 days after the second dose of the MenACWY control vaccine. The chain employs TRBV2 and TRBJ2-3, with the D gene call left open. The DNA sequence follows: TGTGCCAGCGCCCCCGGGAGCACAGATACGCAGTATTTT. The resulting protein is CASAPGSTDTQYF.